What follows are 8 T cell receptor beta chains derived from one specimen sequenced in a study of cytomegalovirus exposure and HLA in healthy donors (dated by TCRdb to 2016 to 2017). The library was produced with the immunoSEQ multiplex PCR assay. For the multiplex PCR, a mixture combining 60 forward primers for TCR Vbeta segments and 13 reverse primers for TCR Jbeta segments was used. TCRdb took this table from immuneACCESS and kept in-frame rearrangements with V and J called. Such tables lack part of the clones; where checked against another copy, unresolved V genes explain under half of the gap, and the rest is unexplained. Within this sample are tens of thousands of clones, with 76% of them counted one time only. Of the sample, about 3.3% is held by the ten largest clones. The sample was PBMCs. The receptors shown here come from a man younger than 30 in good health and CMV-seronegative.

The rearrangement joins TRBV7-9 to TRBJ2-2, with D unresolved. Germline CDR1 reads SEHNR; CDR2 reads FQNEAQ (reference sequence). The CDR3 totals 12 residues. Trimming left V 1 base short and J 9 bases short, with 6 bases between. The CDR3 region is CASSLGQRELFF. CDR3 nucleotide sequence: TGTGCCAGCAGCTTAGGTCAGAGGGAGCTGTTTTTT.

The chain links TRBV18 to TRBJ1-6; 10 nucleotides match TRBD1. V lost 4 bases, J lost 8 bases, and 2 bases stayed unmatched. Germline assignment: CDR1 KGHSH and CDR2 LQKENI. The CDR3 runs to 14 residues. The CDR3 region has the DNA TGTGCCAGCTCACGGGGGACAGGGGATTCACCCCTCCACTTT. Protein: CASSRGTGDSPLHF.

This clone was observed a handful of times. This chain links TRBV5-1 with TRBJ2-4; 9 bases agree with TRBD1. Losses at the gene ends were 4 bases for V and 7 bases for J; bases not matched to a gene: 12. In germline, CDR1 is SGHRS, CDR2 YFSETQ. The CDR3 sequence is 16 residues long. This chain's CDR3 is CASSLNRGQRGNIQYF. DNA for the CDR3: TGCGCCAGCAGCCTTAACAGGGGGCAAAGAGGGAACATTCAGTACTTC.

The CDR3 DNA reads TGTGCCAGCAGCCGGGACAGGGACTCCTACGAGCAGTACTTC. It encodes CASSRDRDSYEQYF. This chain connects TRBV7-7 to TRBJ2-7; TRBD1 aligns across 9 bases. After removal of 5 bases from V and 0 bases from J, the junction contained 2 bases not matched to a gene. Per germline, CDR1 SSHAT and CDR2 FNYEAQ (reference sequence). This CDR3 region has 14 residues.

J is TRBJ2-4 and V is TRBV19; 8 bases are a match to TRBD1. Trimming at V came to 4 bases and at J to 3 bases, leaving 14 bases not matched to a gene. Germline V gives CDR1 LNHDA, CDR2 SQIVND (reference sequence). CDR3 size: 18 residues. The CDR3 coding sequence is TGTGCCAGTAGTACAATCTTGGACAGGGTCAAGGGCAAAAACATTCAGTACTTC. It codes for CASSTILDRVKGKNIQYF.

V usage is TRBV18 and J usage is TRBJ1-1; D is possibly TRBD1 (6 bases). The length of the CDR3 is 15 residues. Per the germline V gene, CDR1 is KGHSH and CDR2 is LQKENI. Trimming took 2 bases from V and 1 from J, leaving 11 bases between them. CDR3 amino acids: CASSPAGASNTEAFF. The CDR3 DNA sequence: TGTGCCAGCTCACCAGCGGGGGCGTCGAACACTGAAGCTTTCTTT.

This clone showed up just a few times. CDR3 region: CASSSGQGFHGYTF. The CDR3 DNA reads TGTGCCAGCAGCTCGGGACAGGGGTTTCATGGCTACACCTTC. The chain combines TRBV13 with TRBJ1-2; 10 bases align to TRBD1. The length of the CDR3 is 14 residues. Germline V CDR1 and CDR2: PRHDT, FYEKMQ (reference sequence). J lost 6 bases, V lost 4 bases, and 5 bases had no gene match.

The rearrangement links TRBV7-2 to TRBJ2-1, with D perhaps TRBD2 (5 bases). V lost 3 bases to trimming and J lost 4 bases, with 10 bases between them. Germline-derived CDR1 and CDR2 are SGHTA and FQGNSA. The CDR3 contains 14 residues. As DNA, the CDR3 is TGTGCCAGCAGCTTGGCCGAGGGTTACAATGAGCAGTTCTTC. It codes for CASSLAEGYNEQFF.